This passage covers 8 T cell receptor beta chains from one sample sequenced in a study of T cell repertoires in cytomegalovirus infection. TCRdb itself ran the reads through MiXCR, one entry per CDR3 protein. This table has almost 500,000 distinct CDR3 sequences, around 11% appearing once. Sequencing was performed on PBMCs. These receptors came from a human donor in good health (CMV status not recorded). Some clones in this sample may be carry-over from other donors' samples.

The chain carries TRBV28 and TRBJ2-4; 8 bases align to TRBD2. The germline gives CDR1 MDHEN, CDR2 SYDVKM. V was pared by 4 bases and J by 2 bases, with 7 bases of the junction left unmatched. This CDR3 contains 16 residues. The DNA of the CDR3 is TGTGCCAGCAGTTCCGGAGTAGCGGGAACCAAAAACATTCAGTACTTC. As protein: CASSSGVAGTKNIQYF.

This clonotype was counted at least ten times. V is TRBV7-9 and J is TRBJ1-3, with TRBD1 as a possible D gene (6 bases). This CDR3 has 19 amino acids. V dropped 5 bases and J dropped 0 bases, with 23 bases sitting between them. The V gene's germline CDR1 is SEHNR and CDR2 FQNEAQ (reference sequence). The chain's CDR3 is CASSPRGRGSPYSGNTIYF. In nucleotides, the CDR3 is TGTGCCAGCAGCCCCAGGGGCAGGGGCTCCCCTTACTCTGGAAACACCATATATTTT.

This clonotype was seen many times. The chain joins TRBV11-3 to TRBJ2-1, with TRBD2 identical over 8 bases. The CDR3 contains 14 residues. The V segment lost 2 bases and the J segment 6 bases; nucleotides outside the gene matches: 3. Germline loops: CDR1 SGHNT, CDR2 YENEEA. The CDR3 bases are TGTGCCAGCAGCTTATTGAGCGGGAGCAATGAGCAGTTCTTC. Protein: CASSLLSGSNEQFF.

The chain recombines TRBV12-3 or TRBV12-4 with TRBJ2-2; D may be TRBD1 (6 bases). V was trimmed by 6 bases and J by 5 bases, leaving 10 bases between them. This CDR3 contains 13 residues. Here the CDR3 reads CASSSGVTGELFF. CDR3 bases: TGTGCCAGCAGCTCAGGGGTTACCGGGGAGCTGTTTTTT.

The genes are TRBV18 and TRBJ1-1; 11 bases line up with TRBD1. The V gene end was trimmed by 2 bases and the J gene end by 6 bases; junction bases not matched to a gene: 2. This CDR3 has 14 residues. Germline-derived CDR1 and CDR2 are KGHSH and LQKENI. CDR3 coding DNA: TGTGCCAGCTCACCAGGACAGGGGGCCTCTGAAGCTTTCTTT. It codes for CASSPGQGASEAFF.

In its sample, this clonotype was seen many times. The rearrangement joins TRBV7-3 to TRBJ2-1; maybe TRBD1 (6 bases). The CDR3 has 15 amino acids. V was trimmed by 5 bases and J by 7 bases, leaving 18 bases between them. Germline assignment: CDR1 SGHTA and CDR2 FQGTGA. The CDR3 sequence is CASSQNRESWNEQFF. CDR3 coding DNA: TGTGCCAGCAGCCAGAACAGGGAATCATGGAATGAGCAGTTCTTC.

This clonotype was counted at least ten times. Here the CDR3 DNA reads TGTGCCAGCACCACATCCCCCCAAGAGACCCAGTACTTC. Amino acids: CASTTSPQETQYF. This sequence joins TRBV6-1 and TRBJ2-5, with D unclear. CDR1 is MNHNS, CDR2 SASEGT, per germline. The CDR3 has 13 residues. V was clipped by 7 bases and J by 1 base, with 10 bases between them.

This clonotype was seen a few times. This chain connects TRBV15 to TRBJ1-5; D gene uncertain. There are 13 residues in the CDR3. The germline V gene has CDR1 LNHNV and CDR2 YYDKDF (reference sequence). V was pared by 0 bases and J by 6 bases, with 6 bases between. The CDR3 is CATSRDSFQPQHF. CDR3 sequence (DNA): TGTGCCACCAGCAGAGACAGCTTTCAGCCCCAGCATTTT. Full variable domain (rest looked up from reference TRBV15 and TRBJ1-5): DAMVIQNPRYQVTQFGKPVTLSCSQTLNHNVMYWYQQKSSQAPKLLFHYYDKDFNNEADTPDNFQSRRPNTSFCFLDIRSPGLGDTAMYLCATSRDSFQPQHFGDGTRLSIL.